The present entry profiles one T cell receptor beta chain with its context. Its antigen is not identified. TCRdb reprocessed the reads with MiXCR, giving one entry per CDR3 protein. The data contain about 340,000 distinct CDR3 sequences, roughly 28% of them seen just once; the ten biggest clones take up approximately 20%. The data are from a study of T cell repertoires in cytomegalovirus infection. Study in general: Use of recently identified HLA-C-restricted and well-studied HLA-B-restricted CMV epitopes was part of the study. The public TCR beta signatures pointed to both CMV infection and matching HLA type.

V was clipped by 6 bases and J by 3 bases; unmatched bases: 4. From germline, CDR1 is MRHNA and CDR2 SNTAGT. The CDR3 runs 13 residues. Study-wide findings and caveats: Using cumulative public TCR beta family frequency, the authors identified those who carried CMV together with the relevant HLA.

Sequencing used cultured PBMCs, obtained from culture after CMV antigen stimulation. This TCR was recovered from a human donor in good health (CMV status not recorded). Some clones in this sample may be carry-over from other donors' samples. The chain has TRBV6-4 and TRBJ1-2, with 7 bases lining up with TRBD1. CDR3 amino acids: CASRATGDYGYTF. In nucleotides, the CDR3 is TGTGCCAGCAGAGCAACAGGGGACTATGGCTACACCTTC.